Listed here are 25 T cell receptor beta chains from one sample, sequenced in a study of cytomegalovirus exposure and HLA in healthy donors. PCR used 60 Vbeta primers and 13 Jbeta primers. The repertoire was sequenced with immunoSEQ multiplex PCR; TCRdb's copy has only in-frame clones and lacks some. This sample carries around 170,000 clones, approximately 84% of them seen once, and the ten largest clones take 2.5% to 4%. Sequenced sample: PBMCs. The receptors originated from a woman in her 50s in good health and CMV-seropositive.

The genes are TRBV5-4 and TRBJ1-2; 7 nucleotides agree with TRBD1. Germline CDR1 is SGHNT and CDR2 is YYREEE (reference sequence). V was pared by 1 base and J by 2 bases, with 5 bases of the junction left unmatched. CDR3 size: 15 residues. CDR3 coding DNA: TGTGCCAGCAGCTTGAGTAAACAGGGGAACTATGGCTACACCTTC. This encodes CASSLSKQGNYGYTF.

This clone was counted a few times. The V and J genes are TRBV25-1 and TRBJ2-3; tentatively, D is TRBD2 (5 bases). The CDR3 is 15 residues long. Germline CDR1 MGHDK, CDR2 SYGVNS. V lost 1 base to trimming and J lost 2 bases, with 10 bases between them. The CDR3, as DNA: TGTGCCAGCAGTGAATCGGAGCGGATCACAGATACGCAGTATTTT. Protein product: CASSESERITDTQYF. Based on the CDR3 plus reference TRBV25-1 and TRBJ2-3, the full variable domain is EADIYQTPRYLVIGTGKKITLECSQTMGHDKMYWYQQDPGMELHLIHYSYGVNSTEKGDLSSESTVSRIRTEHFPLTLESARPSHTSQYLCASSESERITDTQYFGPGTRLTVL.

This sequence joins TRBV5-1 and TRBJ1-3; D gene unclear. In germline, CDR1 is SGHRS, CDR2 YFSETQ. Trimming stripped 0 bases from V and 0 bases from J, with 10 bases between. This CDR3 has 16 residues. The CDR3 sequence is CASSLVSLFSGNTIYF. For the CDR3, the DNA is TGCGCCAGCAGCTTGGTCAGTTTGTTCTCTGGAAACACCATATATTTT. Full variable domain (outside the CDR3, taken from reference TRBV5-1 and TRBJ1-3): KAGVTQTPRYLIKTRGQQVTLSCSPISGHRSVSWYQQTPGQGLQFLFEYFSETQRNKGNFPGRFSGRQFSNSRSEMNVSTLELGDSALYLCASSLVSLFSGNTIYFGEGSWLTVV.

CDR3 loop: CASSPGTGAWGVNNEQFF. The CDR3 region has the DNA TGCGCCAGCAGCCCTGGGACTGGGGCCTGGGGGGTAAACAATGAGCAGTTCTTC. This chain connects TRBV5-1 to TRBJ2-1; D is possibly TRBD2 (6 bases). Trimming cost V 4 bases and J 5 bases, with 25 bases left between them. Germline V gene lookup returns CDR1 SGHRS and CDR2 YFSETQ. The CDR3 extends over 18 amino acids.

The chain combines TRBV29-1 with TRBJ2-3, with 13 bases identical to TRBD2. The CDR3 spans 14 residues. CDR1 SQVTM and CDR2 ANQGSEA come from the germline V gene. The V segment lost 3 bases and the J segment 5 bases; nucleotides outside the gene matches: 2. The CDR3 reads CSVDRLAGGDTQYF. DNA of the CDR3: TGCAGCGTTGATAGACTAGCGGGGGGAGATACGCAGTATTTT.

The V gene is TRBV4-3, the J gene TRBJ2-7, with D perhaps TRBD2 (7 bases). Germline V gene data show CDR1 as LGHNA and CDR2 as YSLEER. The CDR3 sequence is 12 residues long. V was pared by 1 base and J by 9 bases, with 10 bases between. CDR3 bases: TGCGCCAGCAGCCAAGGAGGGGGGGTGCAGTACTTC. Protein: CASSQGGGVQYF.

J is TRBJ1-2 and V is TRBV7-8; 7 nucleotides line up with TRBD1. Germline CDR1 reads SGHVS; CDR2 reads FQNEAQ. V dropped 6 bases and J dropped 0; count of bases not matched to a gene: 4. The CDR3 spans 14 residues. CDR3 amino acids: CASSPDRANYGYTF. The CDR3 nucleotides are TGTGCCAGCAGTCCCGACAGGGCTAACTATGGCTACACCTTC.

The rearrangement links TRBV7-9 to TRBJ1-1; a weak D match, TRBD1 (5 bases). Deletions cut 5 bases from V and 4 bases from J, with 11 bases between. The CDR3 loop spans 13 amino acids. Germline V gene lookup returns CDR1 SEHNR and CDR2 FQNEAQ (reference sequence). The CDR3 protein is CASSRRQFTEAFF. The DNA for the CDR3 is TGTGCCAGCAGCCGTCGACAGTTCACTGAAGCTTTCTTT.

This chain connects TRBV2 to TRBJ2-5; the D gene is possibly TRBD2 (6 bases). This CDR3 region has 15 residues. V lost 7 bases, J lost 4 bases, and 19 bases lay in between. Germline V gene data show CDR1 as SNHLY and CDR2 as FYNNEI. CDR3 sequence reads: CASKSPLAGRETQYF. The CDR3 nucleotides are TGTGCCAGCAAAAGCCCCCTCGCGGGGAGAGAGACCCAGTACTTC. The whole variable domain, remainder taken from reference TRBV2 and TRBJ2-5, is EPEVTQTPSHQVTQMGQEVILRCVPISNHLYFYWYRQILGQKVEFLVSFYNNEISEKSEIFDDQFSVERPDGSNFTLKIRSTKLEDSAMYFCASKSPLAGRETQYFGPGTRLLVL.

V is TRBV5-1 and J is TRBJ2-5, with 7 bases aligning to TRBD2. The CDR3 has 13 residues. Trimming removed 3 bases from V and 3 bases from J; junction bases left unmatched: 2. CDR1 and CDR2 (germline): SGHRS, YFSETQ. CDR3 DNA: TGCGCCAGCAGCTCGGCGGGAGAAGAGACCCAGTACTTC. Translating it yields CASSSAGEETQYF.

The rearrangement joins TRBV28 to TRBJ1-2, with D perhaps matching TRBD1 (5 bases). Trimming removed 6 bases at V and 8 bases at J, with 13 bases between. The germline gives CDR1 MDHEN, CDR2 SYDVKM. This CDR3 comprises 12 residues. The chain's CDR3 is CASRSGTFGYTF. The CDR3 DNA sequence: TGTGCCAGCAGATCCGGGACTTTCGGCTACACCTTC.

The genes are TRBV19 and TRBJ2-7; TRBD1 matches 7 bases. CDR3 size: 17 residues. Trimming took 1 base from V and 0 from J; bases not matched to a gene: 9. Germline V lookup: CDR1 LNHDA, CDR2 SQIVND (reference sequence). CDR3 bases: TGTGCCAGTAGTATAGCACAGGGGCCTTCCTCCTCCTACGAGCAGTACTTC. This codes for CASSIAQGPSSSYEQYF.

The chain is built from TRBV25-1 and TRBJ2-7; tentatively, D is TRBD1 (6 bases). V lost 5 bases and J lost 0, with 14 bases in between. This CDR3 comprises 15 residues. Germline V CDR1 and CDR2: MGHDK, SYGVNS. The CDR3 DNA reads TGTGCCAGCAGTAAGACAGGTTACTACTCCTACGAGCAGTACTTC. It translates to CASSKTGYYSYEQYF.

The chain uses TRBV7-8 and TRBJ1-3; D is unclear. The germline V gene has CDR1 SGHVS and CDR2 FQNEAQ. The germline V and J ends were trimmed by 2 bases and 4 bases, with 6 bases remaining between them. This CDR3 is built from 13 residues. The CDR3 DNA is TGTGCCAGCAGCTTAAGCCAAGGAAACACCATATATTTT. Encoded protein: CASSLSQGNTIYF.

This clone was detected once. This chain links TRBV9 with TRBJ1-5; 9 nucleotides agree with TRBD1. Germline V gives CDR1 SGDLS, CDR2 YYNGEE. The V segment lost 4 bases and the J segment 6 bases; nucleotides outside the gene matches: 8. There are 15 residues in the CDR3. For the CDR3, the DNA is TGTGCCAGCAGCTCGGGACAGGGTGGGGGTCAGCCCCAGCATTTT. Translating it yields CASSSGQGGGQPQHF. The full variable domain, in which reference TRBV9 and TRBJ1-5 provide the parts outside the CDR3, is DSGVTQTPKHLITATGQRVTLRCSPRSGDLSVYWYQQSLDQGLQFLIQYYNGEERAKGNILERFSAQQFPDLHSELNLSSLELGDSALYFCASSSGQGGGQPQHFGDGTRLSIL.

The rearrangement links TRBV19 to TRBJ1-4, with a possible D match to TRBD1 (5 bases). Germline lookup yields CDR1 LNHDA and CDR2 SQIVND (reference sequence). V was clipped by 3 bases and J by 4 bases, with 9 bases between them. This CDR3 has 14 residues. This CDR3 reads CASSITGVNEKLFF. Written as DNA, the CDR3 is TGTGCCAGTAGTATTACGGGGGTTAATGAAAAACTGTTTTTT.

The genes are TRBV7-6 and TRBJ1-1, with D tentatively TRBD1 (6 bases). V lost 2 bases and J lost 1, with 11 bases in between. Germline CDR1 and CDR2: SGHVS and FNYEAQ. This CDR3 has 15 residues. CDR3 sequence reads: CASSLTGTQNTEAFF. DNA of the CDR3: TGTGCCAGCAGCTTAACAGGGACCCAGAACACTGAAGCTTTCTTT.

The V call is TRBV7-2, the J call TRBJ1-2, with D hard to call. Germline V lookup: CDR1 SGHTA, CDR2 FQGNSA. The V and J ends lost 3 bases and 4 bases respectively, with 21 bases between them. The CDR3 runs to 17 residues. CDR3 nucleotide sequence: TGTGCCAGCAGCTTGTCCTCCGGGAGCCTAGTTGGCTATGGCTACACCTTC. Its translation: CASSLSSGSLVGYGYTF.

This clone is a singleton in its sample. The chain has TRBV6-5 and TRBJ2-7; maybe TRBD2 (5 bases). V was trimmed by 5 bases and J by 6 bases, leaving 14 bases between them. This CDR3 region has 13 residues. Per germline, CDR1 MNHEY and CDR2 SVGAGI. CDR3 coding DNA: TGTGCCAGCAGTCGTGCTCCCGAGGGCGAGCAGTACTTC. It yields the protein CASSRAPEGEQYF.

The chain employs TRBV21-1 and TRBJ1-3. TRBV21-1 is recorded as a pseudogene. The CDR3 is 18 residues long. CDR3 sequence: CASSKGEGGVSSGNTIYF. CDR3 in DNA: TGTGCCAGCAGCAAAGGGGAGGGGGGGGTTAGCTCTGGAAACACCATATATTTT.

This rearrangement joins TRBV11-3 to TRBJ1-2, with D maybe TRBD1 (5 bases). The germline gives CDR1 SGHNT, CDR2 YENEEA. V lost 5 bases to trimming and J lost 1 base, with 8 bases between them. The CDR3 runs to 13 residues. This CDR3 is CASSQGNNYGYTF. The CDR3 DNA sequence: TGTGCCAGCAGCCAGGGAAATAACTATGGCTACACCTTC.

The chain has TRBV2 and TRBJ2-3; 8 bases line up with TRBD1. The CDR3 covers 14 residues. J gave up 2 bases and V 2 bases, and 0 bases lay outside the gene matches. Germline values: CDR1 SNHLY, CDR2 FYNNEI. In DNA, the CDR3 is TGTGCCAGCAGTGAACAGGGGGCCACAGATACGCAGTATTTT. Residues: CASSEQGATDTQYF.

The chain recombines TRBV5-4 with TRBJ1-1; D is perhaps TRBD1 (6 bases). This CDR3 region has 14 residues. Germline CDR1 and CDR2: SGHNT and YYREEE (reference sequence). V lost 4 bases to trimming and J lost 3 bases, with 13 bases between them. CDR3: CASSRDSGDTEAFF. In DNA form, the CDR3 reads TGTGCCAGCAGCCGTGATTCAGGGGACACTGAAGCTTTCTTT.

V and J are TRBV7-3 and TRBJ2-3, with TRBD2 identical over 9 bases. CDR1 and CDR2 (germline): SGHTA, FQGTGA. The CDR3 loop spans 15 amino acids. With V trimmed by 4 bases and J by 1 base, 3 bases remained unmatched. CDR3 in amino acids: CASSSASGGTDTQYF. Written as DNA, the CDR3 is TGTGCCAGCAGCTCGGCTAGCGGGGGCACAGATACGCAGTATTTT.

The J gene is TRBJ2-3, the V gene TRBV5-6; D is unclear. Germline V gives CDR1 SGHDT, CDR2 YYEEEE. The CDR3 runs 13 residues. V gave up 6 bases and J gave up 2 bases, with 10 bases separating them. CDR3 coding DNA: TGTGCCAGCATCTCGAGGAACACAGATACGCAGTATTTT. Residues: CASISRNTDTQYF.